Following are 8 T cell receptor beta chains from one sample sequenced in a study of tissue T cells after allogeneic stem cell transplantation. Generated by immunoSEQ multiplex PCR, the TCRdb table keeps only in-frame clones and is missing some. Seen here are tens of thousands of clones, roughly 72% observed once, and the top ten hold under 0.75%. Sequenced sample: spleen. These receptors originate from a female BALB/c mouse in good health. This line is of MHC haplotype H2-d.

Comment on this clone: Genes here carry mouse names. The read falls 1 residue short of the CDR3 end, and the missing part is taken from the germline J gene. The genes are TRBV13-1 and TRBJ2-2, with 9 bases identical to TRBD1. The CDR3 loop spans 15 amino acids. The J segment lost 4 bases and the V segment lost 0 bases, leaving 1 base of the junction unmatched. Germline V lookup: CDR1 NSHNY, CDR2 SYGAGN. CDR3 amino acids: CASSDGDRVTGQLYF. Partial CDR3 DNA: TGTGCCAGCAGTGATGGGGACAGGGTCACCGGGCAGCTCTAC.

There are a few counts of this clone. Gene names and germline refer to mouse. The read gets to within 1 residue of the CDR3 end, and the germline J gene fills in the rest. This chain uses TRBV13-3 with TRBJ2-7; D call uncertain. Trimming removed 0 bases from V and 6 bases from J, with 10 bases in between. The CDR3 length is 13 residues. CDR1 is NNHDY and CDR2 is SYVADS in the germline V gene. CDR3 in amino acids: CASSDAPRGEQYF. The CDR3 DNA, read in part, is TGTGCCAGCAGTGATGCACCTCGGGGTGAACAGTAC.

Of note for this clone: Here the gene names and germline are mouse. The read gets to within 1 residue of the CDR3 end, and the germline J gene fills in the rest. The rearrangement joins TRBV13-2 to TRBJ1-2, with D perhaps TRBD1 (5 bases). Germline-derived CDR1 and CDR2 are NNHNN and SYGAGS (reference sequence). V was clipped by 0 bases and J by 1 base, with 10 bases between them. This CDR3 is 15 amino acids long. The CDR3 DNA, read in part, is TGTGCCAGCGGTGATGCACGGACAAAAAACTCCGACTACACC. Its translation: CASGDARTKNSDYT. The whole CDR3 reads CASGDARTKNSDYTF.

This clone was counted only a few times. The genes are named according to mouse. Read coverage stops 1 residue before the CDR3 terminus; the germline J gene supplies the remainder. This rearrangement joins TRBV19 to TRBJ2-2; TRBD1 might be the D (6 bases). V lost 3 bases and J 6 bases, leaving 9 bases between the germline ends. The CDR3 consists of 13 residues. Per the germline V gene, CDR1 is FNHDT and CDR2 is SITEND (reference sequence). This chain's CDR3 is CASSSRGPGQLYF. The covered CDR3 bases are TGTGCCAGCAGTAGCAGGGGACCCGGGCAGCTCTAC.

Of note for this clone: Gene names denote mouse genes. The read ends 1 residue shy of where the CDR3 ends; the end is completed using the germline J gene. The rearrangement links TRBV13-1 to TRBJ2-7; 8 bases line up with TRBD1. V gave up 2 bases and J gave up 0 bases; unmatched junction bases: 7. Looked up from germline, CDR1 is NSHNY and CDR2 is SYGAGN. The CDR3 loop spans 16 amino acids. The CDR3 loop is CASSEPRTGSSYEQYF. CDR3 bases read: TGTGCCAGCAGTGAACCCCGGACAGGGAGCTCCTATGAACAGTAC.

In regard to this clone: The germline and genes are mouse ones. The missing CDR3 end, 1 residue past where the read stops, is filled in from the germline J gene. V usage is TRBV19 and J usage is TRBJ2-2; 7 bases agree with TRBD1. The CDR3 covers 17 residues. Looked up from germline, CDR1 is FNHDT and CDR2 is SITEND (reference sequence). V lost 1 base, J lost 1 base, and 7 bases stayed unmatched. CDR3 bases read: TGTGCCAGCAGTATACCCGGGGACAGCAAAAACACCGGGCAGCTCTAC. It specifies CASSIPGDSKNTGQLY. The whole CDR3 protein reads CASSIPGDSKNTGQLYF.

A word on this clone: Gene names are the mouse ones. The read halts 1 residue ahead of the CDR3 end, with the missing end drawn from the germline J gene. The chain employs TRBV31 and TRBJ1-2, with D possibly TRBD1 on 6 matching bases. Germline assignment: CDR1 GKSSPN and CDR2 SITVG. CDR3 length: 13 amino acids. The V gene lost 1 base and the J gene lost 10 bases, with 16 bases spanning the gap. CDR3 DNA, as far as it was read: TGTGCCTGGAGTCCCAGGGGACCCGGGGCCTACACC. It encodes CAWSPRGPGAYT. Given in full, the CDR3 is CAWSPRGPGAYTF.

Worth noting for this clone: Mouse gene names and germline throughout. The observed sequence ends 1 residue before the CDR3 terminus, with the missing tail filled in from the germline J gene. The chain combines TRBV13-1 with TRBJ2-4, with D perhaps TRBD2 (6 bases). The CDR3 loop spans 14 amino acids. CDR1 and CDR2 (germline): NSHNY, SYGAGN. V lost 1 base to trimming and J lost 1 base, with 7 bases between them. The sequenced part of the CDR3 DNA is TGTGCCAGCAGTGATCGGGGGGGTCAAAACACCTTGTAC. Translation gives CASSDRGGQNTLY. The whole CDR3 protein reads CASSDRGGQNTLYF.